The source of this TCR beta chain is a study of T cells in Graves' hyperthyroidism and ophthalmopathy (dated by TCRdb to about 2019). Regarding the research as a whole: A discovery cohort of 95 to 100 patients, approximately 45 with Graves' ophthalmopathy and fewer than 65 with stable Graves' hyperthyroidism, was used to find distinguishing TCR V-J signatures. Whether ophthalmopathy could be predicted prospectively was tested in an independent validation cohort made up of 18 to 20 hyperthyroidism patients plus 17 patients who later progressed to ophthalmopathy. The 100 discovery patients were randomly split 7:3 into training and test sets. Thyroid tissue and blood T-cell repertoires from six Graves' hyperthyroidism patients were also compared in the study. After blood sampling, hyperthyroidism patients were treated with methimazole at a starting dose of 30 mg daily, and ophthalmopathy patients were treated with high-dose intravenous methylprednisolone. The paper describes TCR Vbeta CDR3 sequencing of 135 peripheral blood samples, made up of roughly 45 ophthalmopathy patients, 70 to 75 hyperthyroidism patients and 17 progressor patients.

The TCR beta CDR3 regions were amplified from the RNA transcripts. A first-round RT-PCR of the TCR CDR3 used the HTBI primer set with the Qiagen OneStep RT-PCR kit. Libraries were constructed in a second round of multiplex PCR, after which size selection and purification were performed. The libraries were sequenced on an Illumina HiSeq2000 using paired-end 100 bp reads. In the paper's pipeline: Raw data were processed with SOAPnuke, discarding reads with adapters, uncalled bases, mean Phred below 15, or no exact constant-primer or identifier match. High-quality paired reads were merged using COPE v1.2.5, and each unique nucleotide sequence was defined as a clonotype. Clonotypes were aligned to IMGT TRBV, TRBD and TRBJ reference segments using MiTCR v1.1. The analysis included only V-J combinations with a frequency above 0.0001, which together covered 98% to 99.2% of the repertoires. The TCS score was defined as the ratio of F50 (clonal expansion) to E x V (chaos), calculated using BLOSUM62-based TCRdist between CDR3 peptides within each V-J. Welch's t-statistics and random forest reduced 500 to 550 V-J features to roughly 13, which were used in a naive Bayes classifier (R e1071). TCRdb itself trimmed the public reads at Q25 with fastp, ran MiXCR and retained productive beta chains. A single entry per CDR3 protein holds the most common genes and DNA from its merged rows. The V and J calls were determined by TCRdb, not by the authors. The sample table records some 600,000 distinct CDR3 sequences; around 42% of these occur just once. 6.5% to 9% of the sample goes to the ten largest clones.

Stable Graves' hyperthyroidism was defined as the absence of progression to ophthalmopathy over 18 months of follow-up. Hyperthyroidism patients were aged 18 to 65 years and newly diagnosed, with disease duration of less than 2 months. Patients with uncontrolled infections, other autoimmune diseases, pregnancy or lactation were excluded. Diagnoses were established on the basis of clinical symptoms, serum thyroxine and TRAb, thyroid ultrasound, and orbital computed tomography. Trizol reagent was used to extract total RNA, and RNA quality was then checked on an Agilent 2100 Bioanalyzer. Summary of the overall study and its limitations: Ophthalmopathy was separated from stable hyperthyroidism by a 13 V-J signature model, with over 85% sensitivity and around 81% specificity obtained in cross-validation and 80%/75% obtained in testing. Sample size was not statistically predetermined, and investigators were not blinded to group allocation. In validation, the model predicted progression to ophthalmopathy a median of around six months before onset, with about 71% sensitivity and roughly 73% specificity. Most expanded thyroid clonotypes (frequency above 0.001) were also detected in blood, a finding suggesting that blood repertoires may reflect thyroid immune responses.

This clonotype has only a few counts. What antigen it recognizes has not been identified. No quality values exist for individual bases; no much larger clone is one base distant. Cut back by 6 bases and 0 bases, the V and J ends lie 23 bases apart. Taken from the germline V gene, the CDR1 and CDR2 loops are SNHLY and FYNNEI. From the cysteine up to the phenylalanine, the CDR3 has a length of 18 residues. The DNA shown is the 54-base CDR3, in frame from base 1. The sequenced sample was peripheral blood or thyroid tissue (not recorded which). The rearrangement joined TRBV2 to TRBJ1-1, with the D gene call left open. This clonotype was sampled from a woman between 18 and 29 years old with Graves' hyperthyroidism. Donor details come from another sample of the same person, matched by shared clones. The DNA reads TGTGCCAGCAGCTTAGGTCGAGGGTATCAAATCATGAACACTGAAGCTTTCTTT. Its protein reads: CASSLGRGYQIMNTEAFF.